This record concerns one TCR beta chain sequence. Possible read error: a much larger clone is one base away. Taking about 17-31 mg of unsorted bulk tissue, the authors co-extracted RNA and DNA. These data originate in a study of tumor-infiltrating lymphocytes in primary liver carcinoma. Reverse transcription of approximately 0.55 ug total RNA with a constant-region primer produced TCR beta cDNA. Slightly modified ARM-PCR served as the procedure for the TCR beta libraries. These libraries came from three rounds of nested multiplex PCR. Primers for the first two PCR rounds were TRBV1-TRBV30 forward primers and a C-beta reverse primer (approximately 10 cycles per round). TCRdb reprocessed the multiplex PCR reads with MiXCR, giving one entry per CDR3 protein. The sample has tens of thousands of distinct CDR3 sequences; under 75% are singletons. The CDR3 spans 13 residues. Per germline, CDR1 LNHDA and CDR2 SQIVND (reference sequence). Trimming took 7 bases from V and 4 from J, leaving 11 bases between them.

The rearrangement joins TRBV19 to TRBJ1-5; D not resolved. This receptor was obtained from a man aged 40-49 years with primary liver carcinoma and hepatitis B virus infection. Source material: liver tumor tissue from sampling region 4. The subset is: tumor region T4, right-lateral pole. The CDR3 sequence is CASIEAANQPQHF. The CDR3 nucleotides are TGTGCCAGTATTGAGGCAGCTAATCAGCCCCAGCATTTT.